Described below is a single TCR beta chain sequence and its context. After removal of 3 bases from V and 3 bases from J, the junction contained 8 bases not matched to a gene. The germline gives CDR1 MNHNS, CDR2 SASEGT. The length of the CDR3 is 16 residues. Clones were read by immunoSEQ multiplex PCR, and TCRdb kept only the in-frame ones, dropping some. The sample contains some 670,000 clones, 80% to 90% of which appear only once. This entry belongs to a study of blood T cell repertoires in COVID-19. The sequence was collected from a woman under 30 with acute or convalescent COVID-19. The chain recombines TRBV6-1 with TRBJ1-2; 9 nucleotides agree with TRBD1. Material for sequencing was peripheral blood. CDR3 sequence: CASSDTGGGQYYGYTF. CDR3 nucleotide sequence: TGTGCCAGCAGTGATACAGGGGGCGGGCAATACTATGGCTACACCTTC.